This is a list of T cell receptor beta chains from one sample in a study of memory CD4+ T cells and cytomegalovirus serostatus. Assay: immunoSEQ multiplex PCR; the TCRdb copy retains only in-frame clones and omits some. The top ten clones hold 0.77% of a sample with approximately 52,000 clones, around 80% of them seen once. The specimen sequenced was memory CD4+ T cells from blood. Receptor source: an adult in good health and CMV-seronegative. The CDR3 runs from the conserved cysteine through the conserved F or W. The order of the fields is V gene, CDR3 length, CDR3 protein.

v_gene: TRBV6-6; len: 15; CDR3aa: CASSTSITGYYEAFF
v_gene: TRBV27; len: 13; CDR3aa: CASSRQVNQPQHF
v_gene: TRBV27; len: 13; CDR3aa: CASSRTGTYEQYF
v_gene: TRBV18; len: 18; CDR3aa: CASSPPVGNSSGANVLTF
v_gene: TRBV11-3; len: 14; CDR3aa: CASSLGQGYTEAFF
v_gene: TRBV7-2; len: 12; CDR3aa: CASSFNSGGQFF
v_gene: TRBV4-2; len: 14; CDR3aa: CASGGDGSGNTIYF
v_gene: TRBV5-1; len: 23; CDR3aa: CASSFNVDPSEGAPLNSNQPQHF
v_gene: TRBV27; len: 17; CDR3aa: CATMVVPRLGRSYEQYF
v_gene: TRBV11-1; len: 16; CDR3aa: CASSHITSRISGELFF
v_gene: TRBV6-5; len: 15; CDR3aa: CASSYSPWTPYGYTF
v_gene: TRBV5-4; len: 18; CDR3aa: CASSPGGEGMEYTDTQYF
v_gene: TRBV7-2; len: 13; CDR3aa: CASSPDGGVGYTF
v_gene: TRBV7-2; len: 15; CDR3aa: CASSLARGANYGYTF
v_gene: TRBV28; len: 12; CDR3aa: CASRRPTGELFF
v_gene: TRBV5-4; len: 14; CDR3aa: CASSLQGPYYGYTF
v_gene: TRBV28; len: 13; CDR3aa: CASSLRVSTEAFF
v_gene: TRBV5-1; len: 14; CDR3aa: CASSLETGNYGYTF
v_gene: TRBV9; len: 17; CDR3aa: CASSVHLDSSSGNTIYF
v_gene: TRBV11-2; len: 12; CDR3aa: CASSLDPQGRYF
v_gene: TRBV6-4; len: 15; CDR3aa: CASSDRPGAGETQYF
v_gene: TRBV29-1; len: 13; CDR3aa: CSVSRDSKETQYF
v_gene: TRBV19; len: 15; CDR3aa: CASRSGTTYQETQYF
v_gene: TRBV9; len: 15; CDR3aa: CASSVDTPTYNEQFF
v_gene: TRBV13; len: 13; CDR3aa: CASSLEEGYGYTF
v_gene: TRBV7-9; len: 14; CDR3aa: CASSPGPNTGELFF
v_gene: TRBV11-2; len: 13; CDR3aa: CASSLYKNEKLFF
v_gene: TRBV15; len: 14; CDR3aa: CATSPGQSFYGYTF
v_gene: TRBV29-1; len: 14; CDR3aa: CSVDPAGLNTEAFF
v_gene: TRBV5-6; len: 15; CDR3aa: CASSLGQLNYNEQFF
v_gene: TRBV19; len: 16; CDR3aa: CASSITGTGGSYEQYF
v_gene: TRBV4-2; len: 15; CDR3aa: CASSQGTSGGYEQFF
v_gene: TRBV5-1; len: 15; CDR3aa: CASSLEGRSNQPQHF
v_gene: TRBV19; len: 16; CDR3aa: CASSVLPGQSTDTQYF
v_gene: TRBV6-6; len: 12; CDR3aa: CASSPRGQPQHF
v_gene: TRBV5-6; len: 15; CDR3aa: CASSQSKSSYAEAFF
v_gene: TRBV6-5; len: 16; CDR3aa: CASSYCTAGRCYEQYF
v_gene: TRBV9; len: 12; CDR3aa: CASSVRGNELFF
v_gene: TRBV25-1; len: 11; CDR3aa: CASSLNVAQYF
v_gene: TRBV19; len: 13; CDR3aa: CATRDSPIYGYTF
v_gene: TRBV9; len: 15; CDR3aa: CASSVYGNTYNEQFF
v_gene: TRBV27; len: 13; CDR3aa: CASSLQGLYGYTF
v_gene: TRBV10-3; len: 15; CDR3aa: CAISESVQGRETQYF
v_gene: TRBV5-1; len: 13; CDR3aa: CASKVGRDGEAFF
v_gene: TRBV10-3; len: 16; CDR3aa: CAISESGRGPGDTQYF
v_gene: TRBV4-2; len: 17; CDR3aa: CASSQEGAGGPVETQYF
v_gene: TRBV7-2; len: 15; CDR3aa: CASSLDLAGRAEAFF
v_gene: TRBV7-9; len: 16; CDR3aa: CASSLGVGDIRYGYTF
v_gene: TRBV18; len: 14; CDR3aa: CASSLGGPGNEQFF
v_gene: TRBV19; len: 16; CDR3aa: CASSFNTGVSGNTIYF
v_gene: TRBV9; len: 15; CDR3aa: CASSVGGGASSEQFF
v_gene: TRBV7-9; len: 12; CDR3aa: CASSFSDRVEFF